The rows below give T cell receptor beta chains drawn from one sample of a study of T-cell memory formation after mild COVID-19. In TCRdb, the 5' RACE reads were re-called with MiXCR into one record per CDR3 protein. The sample carries about 350,000 distinct CDR3 sequences, 14% recorded once. Sequencing used PBMCs or a T cell subset sorted from them (not recorded which). Every receptor here comes from a man between 18 and 35 years old who had mild COVID-19 (a few samples of this study predate the infection). Cell type and time point are not known. Both conserved end residues are trimmed from each CDR3.

v_call | cdr3_aa
TRBV20-1 | SARNVGGAYSNQPQH
TRBV5-1 | ASMGRETEAF
TRBV4-3 | ASSQDYQLANYGYT
TRBV5-6 | ASSFMETNEKLF
TRBV5-1 | ASSYSATVGSEQY
TRBV5-1 | ASSLGLAGYTGELF
TRBV12-3/TRBV12-4 | ASSSTGGGAGQPQH
TRBV7-2 | ASSSYYGELF
TRBV20-1 | SAKRGDPGELF
TRBV11-2 | ASSLVRGGISTQY
TRBV7-2 | ASGTSGGNWNEQY
TRBV4-3 | ASSQGLAASTDTQY
TRBV5-1 | ASSYGGEGTEAF
TRBV14 | ASSQGAFKPQH
TRBV10-2 | ASTSKNTGLYGYT
TRBV13 | ASSSIRQDSNQPQH
TRBV19 | ASSHQGTSGPYNEQF
TRBV4-1 | ASSQESGQYQETQY
TRBV7-2 | ASSSIAEKQY
TRBV14 | ASSQEFEGFEKLF
TRBV2 | ASSEVGGGGADTQY
TRBV2 | ASSVQGAQETQY
TRBV9 | ASSVTGGWTEAF
TRBV6-5 | ASSWTGAGGYT
TRBV20-1 | SARQGSTEAF
TRBV7-6 | ASSLLAGSSYNEQF
TRBV5-1 | ASSPYDGNTIY
TRBV5-1 | ASTPRLRGGPPETQY
TRBV4-3 | ASSRGLADINEKLF
TRBV7-6 | ASPGLAWGESGYT
TRBV5-6 | ASSLEGTGRDYT